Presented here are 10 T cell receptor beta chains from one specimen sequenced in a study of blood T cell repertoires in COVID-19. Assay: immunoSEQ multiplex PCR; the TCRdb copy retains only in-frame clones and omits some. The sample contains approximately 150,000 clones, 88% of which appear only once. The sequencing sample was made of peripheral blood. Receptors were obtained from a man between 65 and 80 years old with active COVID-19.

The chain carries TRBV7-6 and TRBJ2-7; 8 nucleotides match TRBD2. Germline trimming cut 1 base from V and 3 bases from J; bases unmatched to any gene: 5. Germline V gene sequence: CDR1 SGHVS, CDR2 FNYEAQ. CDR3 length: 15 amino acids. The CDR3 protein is CASSLGSSGFYEQYF. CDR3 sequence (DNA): TGTGCCAGCAGCTTAGGGTCTAGCGGGTTCTACGAGCAGTACTTC.

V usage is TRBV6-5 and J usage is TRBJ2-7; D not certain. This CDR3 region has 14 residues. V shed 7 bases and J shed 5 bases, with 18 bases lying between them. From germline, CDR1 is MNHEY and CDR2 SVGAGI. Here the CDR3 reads CASMVRGLTDEQYF. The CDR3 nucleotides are TGTGCCAGCATGGTCCGTGGCCTTACCGACGAGCAGTACTTC.

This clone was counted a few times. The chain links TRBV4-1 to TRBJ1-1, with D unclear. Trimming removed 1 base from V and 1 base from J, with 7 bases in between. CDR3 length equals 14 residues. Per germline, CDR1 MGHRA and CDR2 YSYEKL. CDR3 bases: TGCGCCAGCAGCCAAGTCGGTTCGAACACTGAAGCTTTCTTT. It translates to CASSQVGSNTEAFF.

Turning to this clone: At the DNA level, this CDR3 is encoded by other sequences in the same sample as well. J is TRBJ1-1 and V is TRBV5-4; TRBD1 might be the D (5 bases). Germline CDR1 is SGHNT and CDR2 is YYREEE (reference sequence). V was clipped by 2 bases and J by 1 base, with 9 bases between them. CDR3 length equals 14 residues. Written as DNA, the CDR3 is TGTGCCAGCAGCTTAACTACAGGGAACACTGAAGCTTTCTTT. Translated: CASSLTTGNTEAFF.

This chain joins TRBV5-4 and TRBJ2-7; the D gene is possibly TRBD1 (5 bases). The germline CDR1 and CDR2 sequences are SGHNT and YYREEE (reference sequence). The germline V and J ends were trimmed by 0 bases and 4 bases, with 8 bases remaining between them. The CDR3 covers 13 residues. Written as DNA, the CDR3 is TGTGCCAGCAGCTTGGACAGGACATACGAGCAGTACTTC. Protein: CASSLDRTYEQYF.

The chain's CDR3 is CASSYGQSYEQYF. The CDR3 DNA sequence: TGTGCCAGCAGTTACGGACAGTCCTACGAGCAGTACTTC. The chain carries TRBV25-1 and TRBJ2-7; D might be TRBD1 (6 bases). The CDR3 is 13 amino acids. Trimming cost V 5 bases and J 1 base, with 9 bases left between them. Germline V gives CDR1 MGHDK, CDR2 SYGVNS.

The CDR3 reads CASSPGWTQNQPQHF. The CDR3 coding sequence is TGTGCCAGCAGCCCTGGCTGGACTCAGAATCAGCCCCAGCATTTT. J is TRBJ1-5 and V is TRBV9, with D unclear. Trimming pared 4 bases from V and 4 bases from J, leaving 15 bases between. CDR3 length: 15 amino acids. CDR1 SGDLS and CDR2 YYNGEE come from the germline V gene.

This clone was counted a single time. DNA of the CDR3: TGTGCCAGCAGCGCTACTAGCGGGAGGGCCCTCGCGGGCGGGGAGACCCAGTACTTC. Its translation: CASSATSGRALAGGETQYF. This chain uses TRBV9 with TRBJ2-5; 13 bases agree with TRBD2. Germline CDR1 reads SGDLS; CDR2 reads YYNGEE. Unmatched junction bases numbered 16, after V lost 3 bases and J lost 5 bases. This CDR3 contains 19 residues.

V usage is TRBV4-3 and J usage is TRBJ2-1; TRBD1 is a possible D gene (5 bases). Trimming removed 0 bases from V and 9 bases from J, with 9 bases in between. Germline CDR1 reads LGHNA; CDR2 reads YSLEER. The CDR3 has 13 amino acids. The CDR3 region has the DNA TGCGCCAGCAGCCAAGACAAGGGGTTTGAGCAGTTCTTC. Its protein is CASSQDKGFEQFF.

In nucleotides, the CDR3 is TGTGCCAGCAGTTACACCGGGACTAGCGGGACTAAGCAGTACTTC. It translates to CASSYTGTSGTKQYF. The V call is TRBV6-2 or TRBV6-3, the J call TRBJ2-7, with 13 bases that match TRBD2. V dropped 2 bases and J dropped 8; count of bases not matched to a gene: 6. Germline CDR1 is MNHEY and CDR2 is SVGEGT. This CDR3 is built from 15 residues.